The clone carrying this T cell receptor (beta chain) was picked up a small number of times. TCRdb independently ran MiXCR on the RACE reads; one entry per CDR3 protein. The data contain 100,000 or so distinct CDR3 sequences, less than 45% of them singletons. The source of the sample is a study of human T cells and chemical hapten exposure. Looked up from germline, CDR1 is MNHNS and CDR2 is SASEGT. The CDR3 consists of 14 residues. V was cut by 3 bases and J by 4 bases, with 9 bases left in between. Specified time point: patch test 3, about 24 weeks after DPC sensitization. Documented treatment: therapeutic diphenylcyclopropenone sensitization with weekly scalp DPC.

The source material was whole blood, sampled in connection with sensitization to the hapten diphenylcyclopropenone (DPC). This receptor was obtained from a middle-aged man with alopecia areata. Some clones in this sample may be carry-over from other donors' samples. The chain has TRBV6-1 and TRBJ1-4; possible D gene TRBD1, 5 bases. CDR3 amino acids: CASSEGRDNEKLFF. As DNA, the CDR3 is TGTGCCAGCAGTGAGGGCAGGGATAATGAAAAACTGTTTTTT.